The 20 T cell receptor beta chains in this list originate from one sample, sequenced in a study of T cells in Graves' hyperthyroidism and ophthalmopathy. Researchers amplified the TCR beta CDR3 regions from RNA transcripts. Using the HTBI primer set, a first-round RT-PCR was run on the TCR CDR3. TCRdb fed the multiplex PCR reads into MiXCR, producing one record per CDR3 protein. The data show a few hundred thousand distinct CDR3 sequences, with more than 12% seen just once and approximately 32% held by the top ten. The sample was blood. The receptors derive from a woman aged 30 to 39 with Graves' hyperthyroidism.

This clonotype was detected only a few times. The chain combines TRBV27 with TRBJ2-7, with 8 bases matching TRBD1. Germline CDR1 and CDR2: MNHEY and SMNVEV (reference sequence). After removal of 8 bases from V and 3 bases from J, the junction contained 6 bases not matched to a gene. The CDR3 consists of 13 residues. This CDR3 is CASLGQGFYEQYF. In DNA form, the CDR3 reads TGTGCCAGCTTAGGACAGGGCTTCTACGAGCAGTACTTC.

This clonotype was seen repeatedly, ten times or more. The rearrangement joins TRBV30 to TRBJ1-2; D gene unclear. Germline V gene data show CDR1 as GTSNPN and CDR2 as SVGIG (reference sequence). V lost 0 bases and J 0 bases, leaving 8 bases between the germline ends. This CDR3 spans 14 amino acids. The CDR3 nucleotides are TGTGCCTGGAGTGTATCAATGGCTAACTATGGCTACACCTTC. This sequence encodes CAWSVSMANYGYTF.

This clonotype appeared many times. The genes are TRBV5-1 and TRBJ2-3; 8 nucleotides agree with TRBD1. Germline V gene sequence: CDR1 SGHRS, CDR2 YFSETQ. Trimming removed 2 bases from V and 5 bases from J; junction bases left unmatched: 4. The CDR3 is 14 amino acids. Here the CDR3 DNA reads TGCGCCAGCAGCTTAGGACAGGGTGTAGATACGCAGTATTTT. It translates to CASSLGQGVDTQYF.

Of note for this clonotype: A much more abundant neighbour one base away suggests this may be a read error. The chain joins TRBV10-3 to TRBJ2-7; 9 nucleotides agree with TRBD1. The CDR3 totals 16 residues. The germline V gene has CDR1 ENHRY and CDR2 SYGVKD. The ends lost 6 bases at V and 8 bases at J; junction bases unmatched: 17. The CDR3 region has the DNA TGTGCCATCAGCCCCACGGGACAGGGAAATTTCTTCAAGCAGTACTTC. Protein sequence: CAISPTGQGNFFKQYF.

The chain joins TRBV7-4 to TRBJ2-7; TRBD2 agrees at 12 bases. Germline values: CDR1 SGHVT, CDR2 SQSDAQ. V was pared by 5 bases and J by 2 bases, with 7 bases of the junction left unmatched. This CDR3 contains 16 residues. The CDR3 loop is CASSGLRLAGAYEQYF. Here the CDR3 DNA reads TGTGCCAGCAGCGGATTGAGACTAGCGGGGGCCTACGAGCAGTACTTC.

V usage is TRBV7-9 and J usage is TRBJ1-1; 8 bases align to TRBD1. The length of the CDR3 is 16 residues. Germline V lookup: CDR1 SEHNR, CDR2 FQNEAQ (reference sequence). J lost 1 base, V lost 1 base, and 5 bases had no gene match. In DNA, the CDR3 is TGTGCCAGCAGCTTAGGCCTTGGACAGGGGAACACTGAAGCTTTCTTT. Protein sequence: CASSLGLGQGNTEAFF.

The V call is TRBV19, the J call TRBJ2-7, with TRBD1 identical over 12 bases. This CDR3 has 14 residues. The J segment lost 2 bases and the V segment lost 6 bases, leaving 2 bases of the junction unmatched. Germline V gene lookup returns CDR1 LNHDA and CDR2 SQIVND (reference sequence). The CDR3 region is CASRGTGGPYEQYF. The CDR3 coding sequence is TGTGCCAGTAGGGGGACAGGGGGCCCCTACGAGCAGTACTTC.

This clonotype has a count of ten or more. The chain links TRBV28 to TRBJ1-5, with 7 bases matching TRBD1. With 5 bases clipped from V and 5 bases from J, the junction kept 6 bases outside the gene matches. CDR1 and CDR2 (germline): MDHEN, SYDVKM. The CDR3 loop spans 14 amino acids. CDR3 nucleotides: TGTGCCAGCAGTCCGCGGACAGGTTATCAGCCCCAGCATTTT. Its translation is CASSPRTGYQPQHF.

The CDR3 region has the DNA TGTGCCAGTACATCCAGGGGCAGCGAGACCCAGTACTTC. It encodes CASTSRGSETQYF. This chain connects TRBV19 to TRBJ2-5; a weak D match, TRBD1 (6 bases). In germline, CDR1 is LNHDA, CDR2 SQIVND (reference sequence). V lost 7 bases to trimming and J lost 5 bases, with 14 bases between them. The CDR3 runs to 13 residues.

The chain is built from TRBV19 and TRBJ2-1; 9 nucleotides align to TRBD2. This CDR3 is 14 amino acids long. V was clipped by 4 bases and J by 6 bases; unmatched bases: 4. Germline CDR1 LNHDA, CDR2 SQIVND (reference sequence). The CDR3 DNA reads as TGTGCCAGTAGTAGGCGGGAGGGCAGCAATGAGCAGTTCTTC. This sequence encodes CASSRREGSNEQFF.

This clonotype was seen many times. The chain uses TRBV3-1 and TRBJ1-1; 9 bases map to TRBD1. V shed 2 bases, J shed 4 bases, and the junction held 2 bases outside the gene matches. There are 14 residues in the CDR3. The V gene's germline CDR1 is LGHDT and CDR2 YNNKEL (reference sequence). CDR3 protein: CASSQMDRGTEAFF. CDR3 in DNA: TGTGCCAGCAGCCAAATGGACAGGGGCACTGAAGCTTTCTTT. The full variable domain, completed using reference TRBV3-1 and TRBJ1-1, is DTAVSQTPKYLVTQMGNDKSIKCEQNLGHDTMYWYKQDSKKFLKIMFSYNNKELIINETVPNRFSPKSPDKAHLNLHINSLELGDSAVYFCASSQMDRGTEAFFGQGTRLTVV.

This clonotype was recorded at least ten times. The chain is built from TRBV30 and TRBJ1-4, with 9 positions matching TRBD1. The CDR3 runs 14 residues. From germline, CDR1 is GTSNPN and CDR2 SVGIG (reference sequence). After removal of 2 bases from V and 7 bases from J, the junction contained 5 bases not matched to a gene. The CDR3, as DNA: TGTGCCTGGAGTTCGGGACAGGGCGGTGAAAAACTGTTTTTT. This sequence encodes CAWSSGQGGEKLFF.

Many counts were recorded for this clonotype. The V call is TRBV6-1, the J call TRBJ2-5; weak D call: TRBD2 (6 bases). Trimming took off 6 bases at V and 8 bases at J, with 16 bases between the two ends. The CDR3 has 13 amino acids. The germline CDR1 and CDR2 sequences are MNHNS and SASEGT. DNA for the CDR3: TGTGCCAGCAGAACGGGGGTTGGAGGTACCCAGTACTTC. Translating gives CASRTGVGGTQYF.

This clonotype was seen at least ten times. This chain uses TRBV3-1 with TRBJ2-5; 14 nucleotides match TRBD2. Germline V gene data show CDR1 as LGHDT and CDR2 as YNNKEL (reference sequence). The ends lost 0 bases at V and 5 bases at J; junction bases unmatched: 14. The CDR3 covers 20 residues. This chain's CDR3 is CASSQDVQGLAGGRRETQYF. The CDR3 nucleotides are TGTGCCAGCAGCCAAGACGTTCAAGGACTAGCGGGAGGCCGACGGGAGACCCAGTACTTC.

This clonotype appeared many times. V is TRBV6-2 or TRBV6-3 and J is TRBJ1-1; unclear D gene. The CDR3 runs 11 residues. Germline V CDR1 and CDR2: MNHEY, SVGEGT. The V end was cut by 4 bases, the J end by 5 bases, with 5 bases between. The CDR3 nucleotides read TGTGCCAGCAGTTTTGATACTGAAGCTTTCTTT. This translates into CASSFDTEAFF.

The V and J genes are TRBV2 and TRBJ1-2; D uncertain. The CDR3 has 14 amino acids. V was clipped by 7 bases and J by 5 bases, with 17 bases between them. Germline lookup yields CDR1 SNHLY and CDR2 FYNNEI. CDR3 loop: CASTSRRIVYGYTF. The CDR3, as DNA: TGTGCCAGCACCTCCCGCAGAATAGTGTATGGCTACACCTTC.

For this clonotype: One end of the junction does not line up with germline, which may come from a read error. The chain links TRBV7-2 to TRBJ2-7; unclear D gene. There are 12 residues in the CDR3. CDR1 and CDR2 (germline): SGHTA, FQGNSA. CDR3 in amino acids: CASSLPVGEQHF. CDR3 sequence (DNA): TGTGCCAGCAGCTTACCCGTCGGCGAGCAGCACTTC.

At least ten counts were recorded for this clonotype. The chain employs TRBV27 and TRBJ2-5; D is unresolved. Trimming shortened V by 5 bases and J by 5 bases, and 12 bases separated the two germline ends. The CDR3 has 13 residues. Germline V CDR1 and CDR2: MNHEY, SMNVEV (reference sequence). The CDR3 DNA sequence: TGTGCCAGCAGTCCCCTCAGCGCGGAGACCCAGTACTTC. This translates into CASSPLSAETQYF.

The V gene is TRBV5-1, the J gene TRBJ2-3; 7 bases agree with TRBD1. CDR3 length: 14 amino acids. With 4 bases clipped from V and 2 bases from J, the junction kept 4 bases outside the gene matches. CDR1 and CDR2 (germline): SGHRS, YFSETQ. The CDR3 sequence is CASSRDRPTDTQYF. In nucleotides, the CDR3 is TGCGCCAGCAGCCGGGACAGACCCACAGATACGCAGTATTTT.

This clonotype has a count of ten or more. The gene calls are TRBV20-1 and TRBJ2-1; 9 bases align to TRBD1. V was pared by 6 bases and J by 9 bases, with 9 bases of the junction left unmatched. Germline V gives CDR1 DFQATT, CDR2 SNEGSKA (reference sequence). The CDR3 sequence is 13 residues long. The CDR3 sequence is CSARTGAYGEQFF. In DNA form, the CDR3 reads TGCAGTGCGCGGACAGGGGCGTACGGTGAGCAGTTCTTC.